These 32 T cell receptor beta chains were all obtained from the same sample, sequenced in a study of CD8 T cells in ankylosing spondylitis listed by TCRdb under 2017. Library generation was performed with 5' RACE. Sequenced using an Illumina HiSeq 2500. In-frame beta chains were kept once TCRdb had trimmed the public reads at Q25 with fastp and called clones with MiXCR. Identical CDR3 protein sequences are pooled into one entry, listed with their most common genes and DNA. Counted in this sample were fewer than 130,000 distinct CDR3 sequences; less than 25% of them appeared once. The top ten clones comprise over 9% of the sample. Sequencing was carried out using synovial fluid, either unsorted or a sorted T cell fraction (not recorded which). These receptors came from a male donor with ankylosing spondylitis.

This clonotype came up a few times. The gene calls are TRBV5-1 and TRBJ2-3, with D hard to call. CDR1 and CDR2 from the germline V gene are SGHRS and YFSETQ. The germline V and J ends were trimmed by 0 bases and 0 bases, with 11 bases remaining between them. This CDR3 region has 16 residues. CDR3 sequence: CASSLEGSPSTDTQYF. CDR3 sequence (DNA): TGCGCCAGCAGCTTGGAGGGATCTCCTAGCACAGATACGCAGTATTTT. The entire variable domain, with the rest obtained from reference TRBV5-1 and TRBJ2-3, is as follows: KAGVTQTPRYLIKTRGQQVTLSCSPISGHRSVSWYQQTPGQGLQFLFEYFSETQRNKGNFPGRFSGRQFSNSRSEMNVSTLELGDSALYLCASSLEGSPSTDTQYFGPGTRLTVL.

The rearrangement uses TRBV5-5 and TRBJ1-4; D possibly corresponds to TRBD1 (6 bases). CDR1 and CDR2 (germline): SGHKS, YYEKEE (reference sequence). The CDR3 is made up of 16 amino acids. The germline V and J ends were trimmed by 2 bases and 0 bases, with 11 bases remaining between them. The CDR3 here is CASSFDEGATNEKLFF. The CDR3 region has the DNA TGTGCCAGCAGCTTCGATGAGGGGGCAACTAATGAAAAACTGTTTTTT. Full variable domain (missing parts from reference TRBV5-5 and TRBJ1-4): DAGVTQSPTHLIKTRGQQVTLRCSPISGHKSVSWYQQVLGQGPQFIFQYYEKEERGRGNFPDRFSARQFPNYSSELNVNALLLGDSALYLCASSFDEGATNEKLFFGSGTQLSVL.

This clonotype showed up just a few times. The rearrangement links TRBV7-2 to TRBJ1-6, with TRBD1 identical over 8 bases. The V and J ends lost 3 bases and 9 bases, in that order; junction bases with no gene match: 7. There are 15 residues in the CDR3. Germline V gives CDR1 SGHTA, CDR2 FQGNSA. The CDR3 DNA sequence: TGTGCCAGCAGCTTGGGATTGCAGGGGGCTTCACCCCTCCACTTT. Translating gives CASSLGLQGASPLHF.

This clonotype was seen ten or more times. The chain is built from TRBV14 and TRBJ2-1; 7 bases line up with TRBD1. V gave up 8 bases and J gave up 7 bases; unmatched junction bases: 11. The CDR3 is 14 amino acids. Germline V CDR1 and CDR2: SGHDN, FVKESK. The CDR3 is CASVGQSGRNEQFF. The DNA of the CDR3 is TGTGCCAGCGTGGGACAGTCGGGCCGTAATGAGCAGTTCTTC.

This chain connects TRBV20-1 to TRBJ2-3, with 8 bases that match TRBD2. CDR3 length: 13 amino acids. Germline assignment: CDR1 DFQATT and CDR2 SNEGSKA (reference sequence). Germline trimming cut 6 bases from V and 1 base from J; bases unmatched to any gene: 3. The CDR3 DNA reads TGCAGTGCCTACGGGGGGGGCACAGATACGCAGTATTTT. This gives the protein CSAYGGGTDTQYF.

This chain links TRBV20-1 with TRBJ2-7; D perhaps matches TRBD2 (5 bases). There are 15 residues in the CDR3. Per germline, CDR1 DFQATT and CDR2 SNEGSKA (reference sequence). Trimming removed 3 bases from V and 6 bases from J, with 21 bases in between. Here the CDR3 DNA reads TGCAGTGCTAGTCGTCGGGGATCACGACTGGGCGAGCAGTACTTC. This sequence encodes CSASRRGSRLGEQYF.

This clonotype was recorded a few times. The chain recombines TRBV12-3 or TRBV12-4 with TRBJ2-1; 7 bases are a match to TRBD2. CDR3 size: 18 residues. V was pared by 10 bases and J by 6 bases, with 24 bases of the junction left unmatched. CDR3 residues: CAICLPRPREWAPNEQFF. The CDR3 DNA is TGTGCCATCTGTTTACCCCGACCGCGGGAGTGGGCGCCCAATGAGCAGTTCTTC.

This clonotype was found a few times. The chain couples TRBV10-1 to TRBJ2-7, with TRBD1 identical over 10 bases. The CDR3 is 15 amino acids. V gave up 0 bases and J gave up 2 bases; unmatched junction bases: 1. Germline V gives CDR1 WNHNN, CDR2 SYGVQD (reference sequence). The CDR3 nucleotides are TGCGCCAGCAGTGAGTCAGGACAGGGGGCCTACGAGCAGTACTTC. Protein: CASSESGQGAYEQYF.

This clonotype was found many times. The junction does not match germline at one end; this may be a read error. The genes are TRBV12-3 or TRBV12-4 and TRBJ2-1; the match to TRBD2 covers 10 bases. The CDR3 contains 15 residues. Written as DNA, the CDR3 is TGTGCCAGCAGTCTAGCGGGAGTGGGGTACAATGAGCAGTTCTTC. Protein sequence: CASSLAGVGYNEQFF.

This clonotype has at least ten counts. The genes are TRBV5-1 and TRBJ2-3; perhaps D is TRBD1 or TRBD2 (6 bases each). Between the trimmed V and J ends, which lost 5 bases and 0 bases, there was a span of 19 bases. The length of the CDR3 is 17 residues. CDR1 is SGHRS, CDR2 YFSETQ, per germline. This CDR3 is CASRQMGGYASTDTQYF. CDR3 nucleotides: TGCGCCAGCAGACAAATGGGGGGCTACGCTAGCACAGATACGCAGTATTTT.

This rearrangement joins TRBV10-2 to TRBJ2-7, with TRBD2 matching over 11 bases. The CDR3 has 13 residues. Germline assignment: CDR1 WSHSY and CDR2 SAAADI. V lost 4 bases to trimming and J lost 6 bases; unmatched junction nucleotides: 2. CDR3 coding DNA: TGCGCCAGCAGTGTTCTAGCGGGAGGCGAGCAGTACGTC. Protein product: CASSVLAGGEQYV.

V is TRBV19 and J is TRBJ2-1; 10 bases match TRBD1. V lost 5 bases, J lost 12 bases, and 13 bases stayed unmatched. The V gene's germline CDR1 is LNHDA and CDR2 SQIVND (reference sequence). The CDR3 is 15 amino acids. The CDR3 is CASSPTGTGVRGQFF. CDR3 in DNA: TGTGCCAGTAGTCCTACCGGGACAGGGGTAAGGGGGCAGTTCTTC. The whole variable domain, filled in from reference TRBV19 and TRBJ2-1, reads DGGITQSPKYLFRKEGQNVTLSCEQNLNHDAMYWYRQDPGQGLRLIYYSQIVNDFQKGDIAEGYSVSREKKESFPLTVTSAQKNPTAFYLCASSPTGTGVRGQFFGPGTRLTVL.

The chain employs TRBV20-1 and TRBJ1-3, with D unresolved. The CDR3 is 12 amino acids. CDR1 and CDR2 (germline): DFQATT, SNEGSKA (reference sequence). V was pared by 5 bases and J by 0 bases, with 5 bases between. The CDR3, as DNA: TGCAGTGCTGGCAGCTCTGGAAACACCATATATTTT. This translates into CSAGSSGNTIYF.

This clonotype showed up just a few times. V gene TRBV10-3 combines with J gene TRBJ2-1, with 8 bases identical to TRBD2. The CDR3 sequence is 15 residues long. Trimming took 8 bases from V and 2 from J; bases not matched to a gene: 8. Germline CDR1 reads ENHRY; CDR2 reads SYGVKD. CDR3 loop: CAIPTGREAYNEQFF. CDR3 nucleotide sequence: TGTGCCATCCCCACTGGGCGGGAGGCCTACAATGAGCAGTTCTTC.

The sample holds many counts of this clonotype. The V call is TRBV11-2, the J call TRBJ2-5, with 10 bases that match TRBD2. The CDR3 covers 20 residues. CDR1 and CDR2 (germline): SGHAT, FQNNGV. Trimming took 0 bases from V and 5 from J; bases not matched to a gene: 18. Here the CDR3 reads CASSLEVLAGVPLISETQYF. Here the CDR3 DNA reads TGTGCCAGCAGCTTAGAGGTTCTAGCGGGAGTCCCGCTTATTTCGGAGACCCAGTACTTC.

The rearrangement joins TRBV12-3 or TRBV12-4 to TRBJ1-2; maybe TRBD1 (5 bases). The length of the CDR3 is 13 residues. V dropped 7 bases and J dropped 5 bases, with 14 bases sitting between them. CDR3 loop: CASTIGTVYGYTF. CDR3 DNA: TGTGCCAGCACCATAGGGACGGTTTATGGCTACACCTTC.

The chain combines TRBV15 with TRBJ2-6, with 8 nucleotides matching TRBD1. V lost 4 bases to trimming and J lost 0 bases; unmatched junction nucleotides: 2. The CDR3 contains 16 residues. Germline V CDR1 and CDR2: LNHNV, YYDKDF (reference sequence). The CDR3 bases are TGTGCCACCAGCAAAGACAGGGGCTCTGGGGCCAACGTCCTGACTTTC. Amino acid sequence: CATSKDRGSGANVLTF.

This clonotype has just a few counts. The chain couples TRBV5-6 to TRBJ2-1; D is ambiguous. The germline V gene encodes CDR1 SGHDT and CDR2 YYEEEE. The CDR3 sequence is 19 residues long. V gave up 0 bases and J gave up 0 bases, with 19 bases separating them. Here the CDR3 reads CASSLGPSRGTRSYNEQFF. CDR3 sequence (DNA): TGTGCCAGCAGCTTGGGCCCCTCACGTGGCACCCGCTCCTACAATGAGCAGTTCTTC.

This clonotype was counted only a few times. The J gene is TRBJ1-2, the V gene TRBV20-1; no clear D. Deletions cut 6 bases from V and 2 bases from J, with 13 bases between. The CDR3 is made up of 13 amino acids. Germline CDR1 is DFQATT and CDR2 is SNEGSKA (reference sequence). CDR3 loop: CSALTHLNYGYTF. Here the CDR3 DNA reads TGCAGTGCCCTCACCCACTTAAACTATGGCTACACCTTC.

This clonotype was found a few times. The rearrangement joins TRBV6-4 to TRBJ2-1; D may correspond to TRBD1 or TRBD2 (5 bases each). The CDR3 sequence is 12 residues long. The V gene's germline CDR1 is MRHNA and CDR2 SNTAGT. Trimming cost V 2 bases and J 9 bases, with 8 bases left between them. The CDR3 coding sequence is TGTGCCAGCAGTGACCTGGGGGTTGAGCAGTTCTTC. Amino acid sequence: CASSDLGVEQFF.

The V gene is TRBV10-1, the J gene TRBJ2-1; 8 bases fit TRBD2. The CDR3 totals 15 residues. Trimming took 3 bases from V and 4 from J; bases not matched to a gene: 5. The germline V gene has CDR1 WNHNN and CDR2 SYGVQD (reference sequence). The CDR3 loop reads CASSDGSGTYNEQFF. For the CDR3, the DNA is TGCGCCAGCAGTGATGGTAGCGGGACTTACAATGAGCAGTTCTTC.

This clonotype was seen a few times. The chain links TRBV11-2 to TRBJ2-1, with 12 nucleotides matching TRBD2. With 5 bases clipped from V and 6 bases from J, the junction kept 8 bases outside the gene matches. The CDR3 has 16 residues. Germline CDR1 is SGHAT and CDR2 is FQNNGV. The CDR3 DNA follows: TGTGCCAGCAGCCCCCGGACTAGCGGGATGGGCAATGAGCAGTTCTTC. Translation gives CASSPRTSGMGNEQFF. The full variable domain, in which reference TRBV11-2 and TRBJ2-1 provide the parts outside the CDR3, is EAGVAQSPRYKIIEKRQSVAFWCNPISGHATLYWYQQILGQGPKLLIQFQNNGVVDDSQLPKDRFSAERLKGVDSTLKIQPAKLEDSAVYLCASSPRTSGMGNEQFFGPGTRLTVL.

The V call is TRBV20-1, the J call TRBJ1-4; tentatively, D is TRBD1 (5 bases). The V end lost 0 bases, the J end lost 3 bases, and 17 bases lay between the germline ends. Germline CDR1 reads DFQATT; CDR2 reads SNEGSKA (reference sequence). This CDR3 spans 17 amino acids. In DNA, the CDR3 is TGCAGTGCTAGAGAAAGCAGGGTAATTCCGGCTAATGAAAAACTGTTTTTT. Residues: CSARESRVIPANEKLFF.

This clonotype has just one count. The CDR3 DNA reads TGCGCCAGCAGCGGACAGCAAGGGGGCACCGGGGAGCTGTTTTTT. It codes for CASSGQQGGTGELFF. The chain links TRBV5-1 to TRBJ2-2; perhaps TRBD1 as D (6 bases). Trimming removed 4 bases at V and 4 bases at J, with 14 bases between. Germline assignment: CDR1 SGHRS and CDR2 YFSETQ. This CDR3 is built from 15 residues.

V usage is TRBV19 and J usage is TRBJ2-2, with unresolved D. The V gene lost 1 base and the J gene lost 2 bases, with 5 bases spanning the gap. CDR1 LNHDA and CDR2 SQIVND come from the germline V gene (reference sequence). The CDR3 is 14 amino acids. CDR3 sequence reads: CASSIAKNTGELFF. The CDR3 DNA sequence: TGTGCCAGTAGTATAGCTAAAAACACCGGGGAGCTGTTTTTT.

This rearrangement joins TRBV5-1 to TRBJ2-2, with a weak D call TRBD1 (6 bases). V gave up 4 bases and J gave up 2 bases, with 12 bases separating them. In germline, CDR1 is SGHRS, CDR2 YFSETQ. The CDR3 is 15 residues long. CDR3 nucleotide sequence: TGCGCCAGCAGCACCTGGACAGTCAACACCGGGGAGCTGTTTTTT. Translation gives CASSTWTVNTGELFF.

The CDR3 spells CASSPDHNEQFF. In nucleotides, the CDR3 is TGTGCCAGCAGCCCTGACCACAATGAGCAGTTCTTC. The chain links TRBV7-9 to TRBJ2-1; D is unclear. Germline-derived CDR1 and CDR2 are SEHNR and FQNEAQ (reference sequence). This CDR3 region has 12 residues. V lost 5 bases to trimming and J lost 5 bases, with 7 bases between them.

This clonotype has just a few counts. The chain recombines TRBV28 with TRBJ1-2; D is unresolved. CDR3 length: 14 amino acids. Trimming shortened V by 3 bases and J by 4 bases, and 12 bases separated the two germline ends. Germline V gives CDR1 MDHEN, CDR2 SYDVKM. The CDR3 bases are TGTGCCAGCAGTTTCGCGGACCCGGCCTATGGCTACACCTTC. This sequence encodes CASSFADPAYGYTF.

V usage is TRBV7-8 and J usage is TRBJ2-1; D is undetermined. CDR1 is SGHVS, CDR2 FQNEAQ, per germline. Trimming pared 5 bases from V and 2 bases from J, leaving 13 bases between. The CDR3 runs 15 residues. CDR3 nucleotides: TGTGCCAGCAGCCTCGGTGAGGATGCCTACAATGAGCAGTTCTTC. It is translated as CASSLGEDAYNEQFF.

The chain joins TRBV5-1 to TRBJ2-1; 8 bases fit TRBD2. The CDR3 is 15 residues long. The germline V gene encodes CDR1 SGHRS and CDR2 YFSETQ. J gave up 15 bases and V 0 bases, and 14 bases lay outside the gene matches. The CDR3 coding sequence is TGCGCCAGCAGCTTGGGTGAGAAAAGAGCGGGAGAGTCGTTCTTC. The encoded protein is CASSLGEKRAGESFF.

This clonotype was observed a few times. V usage is TRBV20-1 and J usage is TRBJ2-3; 11 bases map to TRBD2. The trim removed 3 bases at V and 6 bases at J, leaving 8 bases unmatched. The CDR3 totals 15 residues. Germline CDR1 and CDR2: DFQATT and SNEGSKA (reference sequence). As DNA, the CDR3 is TGCAGTGCTAGTCTTAGCGGGAGGGCCTGGGATACGCAGTATTTT. It codes for CSASLSGRAWDTQYF.

The chain uses TRBV7-2 and TRBJ2-3, with 8 bases identical to TRBD1. V was clipped by 4 bases and J by 5 bases; unmatched bases: 8. There are 15 residues in the CDR3. Germline CDR1 reads SGHTA; CDR2 reads FQGNSA. CDR3 DNA: TGTGCCAGCAGCTCGGGACAGGTTGAGCGAGATACGCAGTATTTT. The encoded protein is CASSSGQVERDTQYF.